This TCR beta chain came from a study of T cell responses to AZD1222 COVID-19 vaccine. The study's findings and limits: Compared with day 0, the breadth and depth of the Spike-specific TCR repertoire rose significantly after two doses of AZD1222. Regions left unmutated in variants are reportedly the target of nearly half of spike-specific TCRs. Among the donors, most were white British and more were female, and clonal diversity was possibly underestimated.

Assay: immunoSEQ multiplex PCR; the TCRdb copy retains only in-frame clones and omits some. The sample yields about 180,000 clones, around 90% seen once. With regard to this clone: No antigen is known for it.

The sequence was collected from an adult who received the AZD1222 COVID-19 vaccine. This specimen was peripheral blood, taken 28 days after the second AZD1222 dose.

CDR3 sequence reads: CASSYSYSGNTIYF. The CDR3 DNA reads as TGTGCCAGCAGTTACTCGTATTCTGGAAACACCATATATTTT. The rearrangement joins TRBV6-5 to TRBJ1-3; D gene uncertain. Trimming took 0 bases from V and 1 from J, leaving 4 bases between them. This CDR3 spans 14 amino acids. Looked up from germline, CDR1 is MNHEY and CDR2 is SVGAGI.